Following are 19 T cell receptor beta chains from one sample sequenced in a study of T cell changes during pregnancy in multiple sclerosis (dated by TCRdb to the late 2010s). The receptor library was made with the immunoSEQ multiplex PCR assay. TCRdb re-hosts the immuneACCESS table, in-frame sequences only. Its copies lack some clones; in the studies checked, an unresolved V gene accounts for under half of them, and the cause for the rest is not known. This sample lists about 80,000 clones; about 95% were detected once. Approximately 2.4% of the sample belongs to the ten largest clones. The specimen was peripheral blood, collected in the third trimester of pregnancy. The receptors here all came from a female donor with multiple sclerosis, enrolled in a pregnancy study.

J is TRBJ1-6 and V is TRBV7-2; possibly TRBD1 for D (6 bases). This CDR3 contains 15 residues. Germline CDR1 and CDR2: SGHTA and FQGNSA. Trimming removed 2 bases at V and 8 bases at J, with 13 bases between. The CDR3 nucleotides read TGTGCCAGCAGCTTAATGGGACAAACAGATTCACCCCTCCACTTT. Its translation is CASSLMGQTDSPLHF.

The J gene is TRBJ1-1, the V gene TRBV7-6; the match to TRBD1 covers 8 bases. CDR3 length: 13 amino acids. The V gene end was trimmed by 5 bases and the J gene end by 4 bases; junction bases not matched to a gene: 3. In germline, CDR1 is SGHVS, CDR2 FNYEAQ. The CDR3 nucleotides are TGTGCCAGCAGCCGACAGGGGTCCACTGAAGCTTTCTTT. Protein product: CASSRQGSTEAFF.

The CDR3 nucleotides read TGTGCCAGCAGTTACTCAGAGGGTGGAAACACCATATATTTT. Its translation: CASSYSEGGNTIYF. J is TRBJ1-3 and V is TRBV6-6; D not certain. CDR3 length: 14 amino acids. The ends were cut back, 0 bases at V and 3 bases at J, with 6 bases in the middle. CDR1 is MNHNY and CDR2 is SVGAGI in the germline V gene (reference sequence).

CDR3 loop: CASRDGLNYGYTF. In DNA, the CDR3 is TGTGCCAGCAGGGATGGACTTAACTATGGCTACACCTTC. This chain joins TRBV5-4 and TRBJ1-2; D not certain. V lost 5 bases to trimming and J lost 1 base, with 9 bases between them. The CDR3 is 13 residues long. Per the germline V gene, CDR1 is SGHNT and CDR2 is YYREEE (reference sequence).

This chain uses TRBV19 with TRBJ1-5; D gene unclear. The length of the CDR3 is 16 residues. V was pared by 3 bases and J by 3 bases, with 15 bases between. CDR1 is LNHDA, CDR2 SQIVND, per germline (reference sequence). The CDR3 loop is CASSIIEGVTNQPQHF. In DNA form, the CDR3 reads TGTGCCAGTAGTATTATAGAGGGTGTGACCAATCAGCCCCAGCATTTT.

The V and J genes are TRBV4-2 and TRBJ2-3, with 9 bases identical to TRBD2. V was clipped by 0 bases and J by 3 bases; unmatched bases: 10. The CDR3 has 18 amino acids. Germline lookup yields CDR1 LGHNA and CDR2 YNFKEQ. CDR3: CASSQESGAGGTTDTQYF. The DNA for the CDR3 is TGTGCCAGCAGCCAAGAGAGTGGAGCGGGGGGAACAACAGATACGCAGTATTTT.

The chain links TRBV19 to TRBJ2-7, with D tentatively TRBD2 (6 bases). The CDR3 length is 13 residues. The V gene's germline CDR1 is LNHDA and CDR2 SQIVND (reference sequence). V was cut by 4 bases and J by 0 bases, with 7 bases left in between. The CDR3 DNA sequence: TGTGCCAGTAGTACGGGGGTCTCCTACGAGCAGTACTTC. Amino acid sequence: CASSTGVSYEQYF.

This chain links TRBV5-4 with TRBJ2-7, with a tentative D call TRBD2 (5 bases). This CDR3 has 14 amino acids. The V and J ends lost 2 bases and 1 base respectively, with 10 bases between them. Germline V CDR1 and CDR2: SGHNT, YYREEE (reference sequence). CDR3 sequence reads: CASSFAGASYEQYF. The CDR3 coding sequence is TGTGCCAGCAGCTTTGCGGGTGCTTCCTACGAGCAGTACTTC.

This chain links TRBV9 with TRBJ2-3, with 7 bases that match TRBD1. The CDR3 length is 14 residues. Trimming cost V 1 base and J 3 bases; bases outside gene matches: 2. CDR1 SGDLS and CDR2 YYNGEE come from the germline V gene. This chain's CDR3 is CASSVSTGTDTQYF. CDR3 sequence (DNA): TGTGCCAGCAGCGTATCGACAGGGACAGATACGCAGTATTTT.

The CDR3 coding sequence is TGTGCCAGCAGCATTGCTCAGGGGATAGGGCAGCCCCAGCATTTT. The encoded protein is CASSIAQGIGQPQHF. J is TRBJ1-5 and V is TRBV7-8; D might be TRBD1 (6 bases). Trimming took 5 bases from V and 7 from J, leaving 18 bases between them. This CDR3 has 15 amino acids. CDR1 and CDR2 (germline): SGHVS, FQNEAQ.

The chain recombines TRBV29-1 with TRBJ2-3; a weak D match, TRBD1 (5 bases). V lost 8 bases, J lost 12 bases, and 15 bases lay in between. Germline lookup yields CDR1 SQVTM and CDR2 ANQGSEA. The CDR3 is 10 residues long. DNA for the CDR3: TGCAGCTTCGGAGTGGGGCCCCAGTATTTT. It is translated as CSFGVGPQYF.

The rearrangement joins TRBV2 to TRBJ1-6; TRBD1 aligns across 7 bases. CDR1 is SNHLY and CDR2 is FYNNEI in the germline V gene. The CDR3 sequence is 16 residues long. J gave up 5 bases and V 5 bases, and 9 bases lay outside the gene matches. CDR3 sequence: CASSWDSLRNNSPLHF. In DNA, the CDR3 is TGTGCCAGCAGTTGGGACAGTTTAAGGAATAATTCACCCCTCCACTTT.

The J gene is TRBJ1-5, the V gene TRBV2, with D possibly being TRBD1 (5 bases). This CDR3 region has 17 residues. Germline V gene data show CDR1 as SNHLY and CDR2 as FYNNEI. The V end lost 6 bases, the J end lost 1 base, and 19 bases lay between the germline ends. The CDR3 is CASRGEVQEQSNQPQHF. The CDR3 DNA follows: TGTGCCAGCAGGGGGGAGGTTCAGGAGCAAAGCAATCAGCCCCAGCATTTT.

The chain's CDR3 is CASSLANSGNTIYF. The CDR3 DNA sequence: TGTGCCAGCAGCTTAGCTAACTCTGGAAACACCATATATTTT. The rearrangement uses TRBV7-2 and TRBJ1-3; no reliable D call. The germline V gene has CDR1 SGHTA and CDR2 FQGNSA. CDR3 size: 14 residues. Trimming took off 0 bases at V and 0 bases at J, with 3 bases between the two ends.

The chain recombines TRBV2 with TRBJ1-3, with TRBD1 matching 8 bases. Germline V gives CDR1 SNHLY, CDR2 FYNNEI. The V and J ends lost 10 bases and 0 bases, in that order; junction bases with no gene match: 14. The CDR3 runs to 17 residues. The CDR3 nucleotides read TGTGCCAACCTAGTCCCGGGACAGGATTCCTCTGGAAACACCATATATTTT. Residues: CANLVPGQDSSGNTIYF.

The chain carries TRBV2 and TRBJ2-5, with 8 bases lining up with TRBD1. Germline loops: CDR1 SNHLY, CDR2 FYNNEI. The CDR3 spans 14 residues. Unmatched junction bases numbered 3, after V lost 4 bases and J lost 2 bases. The CDR3 region is CASSVNRGQETQYF. The CDR3 region has the DNA TGTGCCAGCAGTGTTAACAGGGGGCAAGAGACCCAGTACTTC.

The chain carries TRBV5-4 and TRBJ1-2; D unclear. The CDR3 is 15 residues long. Looked up from germline, CDR1 is SGHNT and CDR2 is YYREEE (reference sequence). Trimming stripped 0 bases from V and 4 bases from J, with 13 bases between. CDR3 amino acids: CASSLDGEGLYGYTF. In DNA form, the CDR3 reads TGTGCCAGCAGCTTGGATGGGGAGGGTCTCTATGGCTACACCTTC.

The chain has TRBV4-2 and TRBJ2-7; 8 bases align to TRBD2. CDR3 length equals 16 residues. Germline trimming cut 1 base from V and 0 bases from J; bases unmatched to any gene: 5. Per the germline V gene, CDR1 is LGHNA and CDR2 is YNFKEQ. The CDR3 DNA follows: TGTGCCAGCAGCCAAGGAAAACTAGCGGACTCCTACGAGCAGTACTTC. This sequence encodes CASSQGKLADSYEQYF.

The gene calls are TRBV5-1 and TRBJ2-7, with 9 bases aligning to TRBD2. There are 19 residues in the CDR3. Germline CDR1 SGHRS, CDR2 YFSETQ. J lost 0 bases, V lost 0 bases, and 13 bases had no gene match. Here the CDR3 reads CASSLALAGQLISSYEQYF. CDR3 DNA sequence: TGCGCCAGCAGCTTGGCCCTAGCGGGGCAGTTAATTAGCTCCTACGAGCAGTACTTC.